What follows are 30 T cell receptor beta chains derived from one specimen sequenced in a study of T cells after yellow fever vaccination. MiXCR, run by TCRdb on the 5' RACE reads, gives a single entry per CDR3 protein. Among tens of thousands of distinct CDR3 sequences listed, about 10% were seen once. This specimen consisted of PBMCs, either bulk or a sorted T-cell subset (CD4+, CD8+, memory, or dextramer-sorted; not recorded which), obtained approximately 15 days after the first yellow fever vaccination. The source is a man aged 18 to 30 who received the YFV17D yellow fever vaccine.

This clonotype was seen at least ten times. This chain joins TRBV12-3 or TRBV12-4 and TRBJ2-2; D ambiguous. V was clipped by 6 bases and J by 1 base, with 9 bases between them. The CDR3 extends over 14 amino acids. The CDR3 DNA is TGTGCCAGCAGCCCCTCAGTGAACACCGGGGAGCTGTTTTTT. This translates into CASSPSVNTGELFF.

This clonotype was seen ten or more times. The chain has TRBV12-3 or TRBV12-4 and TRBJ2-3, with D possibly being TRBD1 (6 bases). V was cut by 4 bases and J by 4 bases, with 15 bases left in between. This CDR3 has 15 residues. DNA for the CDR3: TGTGCCAGCAGTTCTAGCAGGGGTGAGGCAGATACGCAGTATTTT. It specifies CASSSSRGEADTQYF.

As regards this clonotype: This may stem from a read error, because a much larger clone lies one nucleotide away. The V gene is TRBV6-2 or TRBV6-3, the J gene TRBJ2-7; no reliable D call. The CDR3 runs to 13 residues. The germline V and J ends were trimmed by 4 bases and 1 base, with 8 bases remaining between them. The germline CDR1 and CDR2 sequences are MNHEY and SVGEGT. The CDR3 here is CASSSHWSYEQYF. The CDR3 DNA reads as TGTGCCAGCAGTTCCCATTGGTCCTACGAGCAGTACTTC.

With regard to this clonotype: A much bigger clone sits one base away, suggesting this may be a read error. CDR3 loop: CDSSGIGAGISDTQYF. The CDR3 DNA reads TGTGACAGCAGCGGGATTGGGGCTGGAATTTCAGATACGCAGTATTTT. This chain joins TRBV9 and TRBJ2-3; 7 bases align to TRBD2. This CDR3 comprises 16 residues. The germline gives CDR1 SGDLS, CDR2 YYNGEE.

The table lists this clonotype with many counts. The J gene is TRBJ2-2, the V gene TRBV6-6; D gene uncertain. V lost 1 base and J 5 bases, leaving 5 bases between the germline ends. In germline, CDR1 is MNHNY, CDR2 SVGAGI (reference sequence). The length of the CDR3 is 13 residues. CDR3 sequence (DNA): TGTGCCAGCAGTTACTTCGCAACCGGGGAGCTGTTTTTT. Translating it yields CASSYFATGELFF.

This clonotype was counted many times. CDR3 bases: TGTGCCATCAGTGTGCCTAGCGGGGCCTCCTACGAGCAGTACTTC. The encoded protein is CAISVPSGASYEQYF. The genes are TRBV10-3 and TRBJ2-7, with 9 bases identical to TRBD2. CDR3 length equals 15 residues. The germline CDR1 and CDR2 sequences are ENHRY and SYGVKD. V dropped 4 bases and J dropped 0; count of bases not matched to a gene: 4.

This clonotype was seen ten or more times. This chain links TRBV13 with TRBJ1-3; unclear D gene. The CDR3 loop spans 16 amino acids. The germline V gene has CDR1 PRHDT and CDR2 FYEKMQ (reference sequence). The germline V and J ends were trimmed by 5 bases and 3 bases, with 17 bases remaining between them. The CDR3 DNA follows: TGTGCCAGCAGCCACCGCCCAGGACGGATTGGAAACACCATATATTTT. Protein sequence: CASSHRPGRIGNTIYF.

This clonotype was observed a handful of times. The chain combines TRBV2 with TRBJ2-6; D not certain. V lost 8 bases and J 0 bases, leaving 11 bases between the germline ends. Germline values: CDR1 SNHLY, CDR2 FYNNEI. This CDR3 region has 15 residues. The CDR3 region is CASALEFSGANVLTF. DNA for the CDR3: TGTGCCAGCGCATTAGAGTTCTCTGGGGCCAACGTCCTGACTTTC.

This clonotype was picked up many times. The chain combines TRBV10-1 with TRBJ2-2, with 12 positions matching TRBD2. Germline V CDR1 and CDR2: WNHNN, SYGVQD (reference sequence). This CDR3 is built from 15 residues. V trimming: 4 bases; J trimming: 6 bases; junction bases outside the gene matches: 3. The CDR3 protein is CASSGTSGGSGELFF. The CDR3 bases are TGCGCCAGCAGTGGAACTAGCGGGGGGTCCGGGGAGCTGTTTTTT.

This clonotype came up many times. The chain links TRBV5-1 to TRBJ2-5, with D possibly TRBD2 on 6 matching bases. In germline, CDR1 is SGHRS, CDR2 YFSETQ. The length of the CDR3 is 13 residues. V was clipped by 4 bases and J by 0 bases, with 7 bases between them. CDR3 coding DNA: TGCGCCAGCAGCGGCGGGAACCAAGAGACCCAGTACTTC. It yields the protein CASSGGNQETQYF. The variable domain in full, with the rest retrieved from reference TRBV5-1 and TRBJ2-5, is KAGVTQTPRYLIKTRGQQVTLSCSPISGHRSVSWYQQTPGQGLQFLFEYFSETQRNKGNFPGRFSGRQFSNSRSEMNVSTLELGDSALYLCASSGGNQETQYFGPGTRLLVL.

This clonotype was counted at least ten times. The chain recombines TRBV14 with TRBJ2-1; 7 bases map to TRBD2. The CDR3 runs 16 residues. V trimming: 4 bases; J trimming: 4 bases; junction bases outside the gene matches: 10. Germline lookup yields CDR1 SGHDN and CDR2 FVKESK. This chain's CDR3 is CASSPSRDYRYNEQFF. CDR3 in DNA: TGTGCCAGCAGCCCTTCCCGGGACTACCGATACAATGAGCAGTTCTTC.

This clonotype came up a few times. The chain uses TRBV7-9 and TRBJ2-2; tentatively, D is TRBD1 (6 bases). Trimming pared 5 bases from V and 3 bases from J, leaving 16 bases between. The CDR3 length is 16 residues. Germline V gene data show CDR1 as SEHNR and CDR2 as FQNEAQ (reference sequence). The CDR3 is CASSPQGLVDTGELFF. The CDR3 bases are TGTGCCAGCAGCCCCCAGGGGCTAGTAGACACCGGGGAGCTGTTTTTT.

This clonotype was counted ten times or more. CDR3 loop: CASGSGEGRDTQYF. CDR3 bases: TGCGCCAGCGGAAGCGGAGAGGGCCGGGATACGCAGTATTTT. The V and J genes are TRBV5-1 and TRBJ2-3; TRBD2 might be the D (5 bases). V lost 7 bases to trimming and J lost 6 bases, with 18 bases between them. This CDR3 has 14 amino acids. Per germline, CDR1 SGHRS and CDR2 YFSETQ.

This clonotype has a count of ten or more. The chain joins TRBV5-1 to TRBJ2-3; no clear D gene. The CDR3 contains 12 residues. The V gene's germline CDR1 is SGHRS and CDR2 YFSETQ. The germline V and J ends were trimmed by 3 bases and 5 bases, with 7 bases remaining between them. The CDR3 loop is CASSSLEDTQYF. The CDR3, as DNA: TGCGCCAGCAGCTCGTTGGAAGATACGCAGTATTTT. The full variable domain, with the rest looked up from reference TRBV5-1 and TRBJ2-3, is KAGVTQTPRYLIKTRGQQVTLSCSPISGHRSVSWYQQTPGQGLQFLFEYFSETQRNKGNFPGRFSGRQFSNSRSEMNVSTLELGDSALYLCASSSLEDTQYFGPGTRLTVL.

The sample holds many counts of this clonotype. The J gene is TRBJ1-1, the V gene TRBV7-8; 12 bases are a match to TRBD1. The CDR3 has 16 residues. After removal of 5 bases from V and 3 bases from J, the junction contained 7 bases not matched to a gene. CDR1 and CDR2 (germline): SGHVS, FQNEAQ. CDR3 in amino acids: CASSHARDRGHTEAFF. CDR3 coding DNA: TGTGCCAGCAGCCATGCCCGGGACAGGGGGCACACTGAAGCTTTCTTT.

CDR3 sequence reads: CASSQDGGEPRSGNTIYF. In DNA form, the CDR3 reads TGCGCCAGCAGCCAAGATGGGGGGGAACCCCGCTCTGGAAACACCATATATTTT. The rearrangement joins TRBV4-3 to TRBJ1-3; D is perhaps TRBD1 (5 bases). This CDR3 has 18 residues. The V and J ends lost 0 bases and 0 bases respectively, with 15 bases between them. From germline, CDR1 is LGHNA and CDR2 YSLEER.

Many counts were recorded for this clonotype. CDR3 protein: CASSTTEAYEQYF. The CDR3 region has the DNA TGTGCCAGCAGTACAACTGAGGCCTACGAGCAGTACTTC. This chain links TRBV6-2 or TRBV6-3 with TRBJ2-7, with D hard to call. Trimming removed 5 bases from V and 2 bases from J, with 10 bases in between. The V gene's germline CDR1 is MNHEY and CDR2 SVGEGT. This CDR3 has 13 residues.

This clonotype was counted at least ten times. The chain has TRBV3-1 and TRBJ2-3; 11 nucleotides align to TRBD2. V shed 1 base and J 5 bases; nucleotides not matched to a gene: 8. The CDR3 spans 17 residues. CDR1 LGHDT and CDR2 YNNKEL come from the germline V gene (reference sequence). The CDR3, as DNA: TGTGCCAGCAGCCAAGGGTCCGCTAGCGGGGGGTTAGATACGCAGTATTTT. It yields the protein CASSQGSASGGLDTQYF.

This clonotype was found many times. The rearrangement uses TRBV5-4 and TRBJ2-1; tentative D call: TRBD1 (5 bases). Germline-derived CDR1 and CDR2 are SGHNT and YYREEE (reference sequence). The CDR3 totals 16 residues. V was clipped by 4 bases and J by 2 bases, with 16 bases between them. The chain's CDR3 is CASSLDGHATYNEQFF. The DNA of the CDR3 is TGTGCCAGCAGCCTTGACGGACACGCAACCTACAATGAGCAGTTCTTC.

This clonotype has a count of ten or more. The CDR3 loop is CATSEGTQSYYGYTF. CDR3 nucleotide sequence: TGTGCCACCAGTGAAGGGACACAATCATACTATGGCTACACCTTC. This chain connects TRBV24-1 to TRBJ1-2; D possibly corresponds to TRBD1 (6 bases). The CDR3 sequence is 15 residues long. Germline values: CDR1 KGHDR, CDR2 SFDVKD. Between the trimmed V and J ends, which lost 4 bases and 3 bases, there was a span of 14 bases.

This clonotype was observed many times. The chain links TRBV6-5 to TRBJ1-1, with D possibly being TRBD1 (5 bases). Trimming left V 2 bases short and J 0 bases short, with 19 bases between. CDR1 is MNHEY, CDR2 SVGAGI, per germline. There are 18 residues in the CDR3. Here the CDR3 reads CASSYEGPGENMNTEAFF. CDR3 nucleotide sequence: TGTGCCAGCAGTTACGAGGGGCCCGGTGAGAATATGAACACTGAAGCTTTCTTT.

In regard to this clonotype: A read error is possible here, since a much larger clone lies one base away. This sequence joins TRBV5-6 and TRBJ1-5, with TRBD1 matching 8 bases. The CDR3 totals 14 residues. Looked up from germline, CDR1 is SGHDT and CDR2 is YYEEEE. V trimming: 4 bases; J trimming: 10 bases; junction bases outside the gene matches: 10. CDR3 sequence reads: CASSTTGDGHPQHF. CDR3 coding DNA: TGTGCCAGCAGCACGACAGGGGACGGACATCCCCAGCATTTT.

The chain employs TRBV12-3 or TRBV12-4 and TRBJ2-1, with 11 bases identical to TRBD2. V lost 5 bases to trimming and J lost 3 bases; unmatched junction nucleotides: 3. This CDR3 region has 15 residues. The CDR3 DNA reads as TGTGCCAGCAGTACGGGACTAGCGGTCTACAATGAGCAGTTCTTC. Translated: CASSTGLAVYNEQFF.

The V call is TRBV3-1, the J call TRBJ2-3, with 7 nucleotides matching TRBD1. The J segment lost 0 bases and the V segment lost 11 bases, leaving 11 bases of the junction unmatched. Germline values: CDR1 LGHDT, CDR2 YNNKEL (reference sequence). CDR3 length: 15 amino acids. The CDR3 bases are TGTGCCTGCACCCACCGGACAGGCAGCACAGATACGCAGTATTTT. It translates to CACTHRTGSTDTQYF.

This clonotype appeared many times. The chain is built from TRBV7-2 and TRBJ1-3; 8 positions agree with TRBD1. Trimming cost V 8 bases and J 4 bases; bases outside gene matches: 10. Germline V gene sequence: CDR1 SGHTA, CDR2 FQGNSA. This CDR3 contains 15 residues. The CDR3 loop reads CASASTGAVGNTIYF. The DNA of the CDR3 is TGTGCCAGCGCCTCGACAGGGGCGGTCGGAAACACCATATATTTT.

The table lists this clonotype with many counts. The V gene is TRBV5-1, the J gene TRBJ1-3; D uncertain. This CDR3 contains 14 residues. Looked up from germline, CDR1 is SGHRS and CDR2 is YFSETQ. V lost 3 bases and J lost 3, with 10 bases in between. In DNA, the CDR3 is TGCGCCAGCAGCTCGCCCGAAGGTGGAAACACCATATATTTT. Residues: CASSSPEGGNTIYF.

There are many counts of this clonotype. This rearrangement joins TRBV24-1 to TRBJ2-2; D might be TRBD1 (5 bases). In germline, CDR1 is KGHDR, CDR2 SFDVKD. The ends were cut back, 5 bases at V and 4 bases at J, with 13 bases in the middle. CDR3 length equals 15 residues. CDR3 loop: CATSADERGTGELFF. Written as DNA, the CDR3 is TGTGCCACCAGTGCGGACGAAAGGGGCACCGGGGAGCTGTTTTTT.

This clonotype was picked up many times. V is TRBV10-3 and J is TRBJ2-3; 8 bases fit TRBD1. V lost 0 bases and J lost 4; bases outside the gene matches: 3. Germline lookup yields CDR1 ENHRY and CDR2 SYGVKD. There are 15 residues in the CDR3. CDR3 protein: CAISESARGPDTQYF. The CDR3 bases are TGTGCCATCAGTGAGTCGGCCAGGGGGCCAGATACGCAGTATTTT.

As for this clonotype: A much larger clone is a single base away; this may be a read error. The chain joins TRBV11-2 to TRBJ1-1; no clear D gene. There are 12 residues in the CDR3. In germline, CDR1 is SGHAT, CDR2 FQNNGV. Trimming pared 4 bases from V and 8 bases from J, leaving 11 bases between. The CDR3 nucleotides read TGTGCCAGCAGCTACGTTGTTAGAGAAGCTTTCTTT. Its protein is CASSYVVREAFF.

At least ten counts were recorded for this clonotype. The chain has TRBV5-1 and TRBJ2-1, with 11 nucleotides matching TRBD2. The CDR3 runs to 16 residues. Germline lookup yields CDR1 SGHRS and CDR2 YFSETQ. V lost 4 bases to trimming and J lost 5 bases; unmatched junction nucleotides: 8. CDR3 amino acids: CASSRSLAGAHNEQFF. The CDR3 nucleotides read TGCGCCAGCAGCCGATCACTAGCGGGGGCCCACAATGAGCAGTTCTTC.